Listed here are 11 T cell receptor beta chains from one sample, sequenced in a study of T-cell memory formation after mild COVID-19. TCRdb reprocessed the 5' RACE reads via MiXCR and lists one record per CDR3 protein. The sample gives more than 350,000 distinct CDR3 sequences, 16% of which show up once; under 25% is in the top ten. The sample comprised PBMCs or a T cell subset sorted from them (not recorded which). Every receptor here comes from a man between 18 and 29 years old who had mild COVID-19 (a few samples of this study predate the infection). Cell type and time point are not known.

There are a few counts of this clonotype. CDR3 residues: CASTLFGLAGEYF. The CDR3 region has the DNA TGTGCCAGCACCCTTTTTGGACTAGCGGGGGAGTATTTT. This chain joins TRBV2 and TRBJ2-3, with 13 positions matching TRBD2. The ends lost 7 bases at V and 13 bases at J; junction bases unmatched: 8. CDR3 length equals 13 residues. Germline CDR1 is SNHLY and CDR2 is FYNNEI.

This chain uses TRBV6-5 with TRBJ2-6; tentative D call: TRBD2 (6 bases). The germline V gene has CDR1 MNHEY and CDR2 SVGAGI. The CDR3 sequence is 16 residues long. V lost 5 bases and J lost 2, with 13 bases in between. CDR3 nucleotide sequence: TGTGCCAGCAGTCCCCATTGGGGGGCTGGGGCCAACGTCCTGACTTTC. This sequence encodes CASSPHWGAGANVLTF.

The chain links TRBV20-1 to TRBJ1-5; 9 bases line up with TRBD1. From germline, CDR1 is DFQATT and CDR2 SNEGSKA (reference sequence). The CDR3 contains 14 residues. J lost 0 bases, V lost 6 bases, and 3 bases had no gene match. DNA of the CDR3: TGCAGTGCGGGACAGGGCTATAGCAATCAGCCCCAGCATTTT. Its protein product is CSAGQGYSNQPQHF.

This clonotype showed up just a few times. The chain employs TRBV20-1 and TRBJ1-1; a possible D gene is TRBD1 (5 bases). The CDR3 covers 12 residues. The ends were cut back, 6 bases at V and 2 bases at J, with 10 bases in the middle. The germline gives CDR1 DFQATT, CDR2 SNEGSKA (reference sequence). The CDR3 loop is CSAERGNTEAFF. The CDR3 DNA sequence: TGCAGTGCCGAAAGGGGAAACACTGAAGCTTTCTTT.

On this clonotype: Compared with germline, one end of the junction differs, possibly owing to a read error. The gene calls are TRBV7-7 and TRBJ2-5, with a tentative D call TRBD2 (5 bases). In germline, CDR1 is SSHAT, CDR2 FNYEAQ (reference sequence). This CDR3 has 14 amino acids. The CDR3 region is CASSAGAGQETQYF. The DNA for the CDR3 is TGTGCTAGCAGCGCGGGCGCCGGACAAGAGACCCAGTACTTC.

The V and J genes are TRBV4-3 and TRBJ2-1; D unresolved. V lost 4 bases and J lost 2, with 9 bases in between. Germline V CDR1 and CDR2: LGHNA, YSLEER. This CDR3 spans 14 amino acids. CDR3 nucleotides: TGCGCCAGCAGCCGCCCGGGTACCTACAATGAGCAGTTCTTC. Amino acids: CASSRPGTYNEQFF.

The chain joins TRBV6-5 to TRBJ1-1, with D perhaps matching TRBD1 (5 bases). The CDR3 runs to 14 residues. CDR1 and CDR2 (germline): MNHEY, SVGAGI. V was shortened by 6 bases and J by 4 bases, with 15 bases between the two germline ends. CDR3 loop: CASRSRNQGTEAFF. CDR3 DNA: TGTGCCAGCAGGTCCAGAAACCAGGGCACTGAAGCTTTCTTT.

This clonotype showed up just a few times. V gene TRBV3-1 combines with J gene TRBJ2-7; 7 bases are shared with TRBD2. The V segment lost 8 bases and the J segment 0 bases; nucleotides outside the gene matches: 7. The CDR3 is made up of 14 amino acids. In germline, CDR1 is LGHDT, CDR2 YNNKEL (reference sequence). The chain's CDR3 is CASRSSGSSYEQYF. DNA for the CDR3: TGTGCCAGCCGTTCTAGCGGAAGCTCCTACGAGCAGTACTTC.

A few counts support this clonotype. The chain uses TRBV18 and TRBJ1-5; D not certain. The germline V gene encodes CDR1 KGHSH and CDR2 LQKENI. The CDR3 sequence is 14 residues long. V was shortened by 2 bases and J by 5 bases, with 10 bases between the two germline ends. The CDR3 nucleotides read TGTGCCAGCTCACCAGGGTCGGCCGATCAGCCCCAGCATTTT. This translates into CASSPGSADQPQHF.

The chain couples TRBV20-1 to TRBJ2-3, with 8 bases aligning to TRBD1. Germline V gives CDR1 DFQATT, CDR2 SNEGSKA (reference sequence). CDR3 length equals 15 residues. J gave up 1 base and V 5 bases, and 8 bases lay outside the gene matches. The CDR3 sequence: CSAGTRGHGTDTQYF. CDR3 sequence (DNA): TGCAGTGCTGGCACCAGGGGGCACGGCACAGATACGCAGTATTTT.

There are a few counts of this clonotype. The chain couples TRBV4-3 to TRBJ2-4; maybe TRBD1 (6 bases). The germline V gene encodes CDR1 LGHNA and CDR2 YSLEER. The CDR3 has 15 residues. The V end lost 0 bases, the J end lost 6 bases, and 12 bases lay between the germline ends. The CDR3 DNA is TGCGCCAGCAGCCAAGAAGTAAGGGGGATAAACATTCAGTACTTC. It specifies CASSQEVRGINIQYF.